These T cell receptor beta chains were read from a single sample in a study of early T cells in non-severe SARS-CoV-2 infection. TCRdb re-called the 5' RACE reads through MiXCR, storing one row per CDR3 protein. Among about 110,000 distinct CDR3 sequences, 12% were seen once, and the ten largest hold less than 3.5%. The sequenced sample consisted of whole blood. The receptor set was obtained from an adult who was a healthcare worker with PCR-confirmed SARS-CoV-2 infection or an uninfected control (not recorded which). Each CDR3 is given with its conserved first and last residue. D genes are given only for firm matches. Not every row has a clone size; where given, it reads once, few, many or a size class.

j_call,clone_size,d_call,v_call,cdr3_aa,cdr3_nt
TRBJ2-3,few,.,TRBV7-2,CASGGLTDTQYF,TGTGCCAGCGGGGGTCTCACAGATACGCAGTATTTT
TRBJ2-3,many,TRBD2,TRBV12-3/TRBV12-4,CASTQSRGKLAGAGDTQYF,TGTGCCAGCACTCAATCCCGAGGGAAACTAGCGGGGGCCGGAGATACGCAGTATTTT
TRBJ1-3,.,TRBD1,TRBV3-1,CASSPPDRLSGNTIYF,TGTGCCAGCAGCCCCCCGGACAGGCTCTCTGGAAACACCATATATTTT
TRBJ2-3,.,.,TRBV6-2/TRBV6-3,CASSRRQVTDRQYF,TGTGCCAGCAGCCGTCGACAGGTCACAGATAGGCAGTATTTT
TRBJ2-2,many,.,TRBV11-2,CASSFPGYRDKNTGELFF,TGTGCCAGCAGCTTTCCGGGATACCGGGACAAGAACACCGGGGAGCTGTTTTTT
TRBJ2-3,many,TRBD1,TRBV20-1,CSAGGGTGTNTQYF,TGCAGTGCTGGAGGGGGGACAGGTACAAATACGCAGTATTTT
TRBJ2-7,few,.,TRBV29-1,CSVEVADSYEQYF,TGCAGCGTTGAAGTAGCGGACTCCTACGAGCAGTACTTC
TRBJ1-6,many,.,TRBV7-9,CASSPTVPRTGTPLHF,TGTGCCAGCAGCCCGACCGTGCCTCGGACCGGGACACCCCTCCACTTT
TRBJ1-1,many,.,TRBV7-3,CASSLRQQTEAFF,TGTGCCAGCAGCTTAAGACAGCAAACTGAAGCTTTCTTT
TRBJ2-3,many,.,TRBV5-1,CASSLGHTDTQYF,TGCGCCAGCAGCTTGGGACATACAGATACGCAGTATTTT
TRBJ1-4,few,.,TRBV18,CASSPYGGPLNEKLFF,TGTGCCAGCTCACCTTACGGGGGACCGCTAAATGAAAAACTGTTTTTT
TRBJ1-5,few,.,TRBV19,CASSTPLGRAYSNQPQHF,TGTGCCAGTAGTACTCCCTTGGGTCGGGCCTATAGCAATCAGCCCCAGCATTTT
TRBJ2-1,few,TRBD2,TRBV2,CASSGTSGDYEQFF,TGTGCCAGCAGTGGCACTAGCGGGGACTATGAGCAGTTCTTC
TRBJ1-6,.,.,TRBV6-5,CASSYFRRNSPLHF,TGTGCCAGCAGTTATTTTCGACGAAATTCACCCCTCCACTTT
TRBJ2-7,many,.,TRBV20-1,CSATRTVGGEQYF,TGCAGTGCCACAAGGACAGTTGGGGGCGAGCAGTACTTC
TRBJ1-5,many,.,TRBV20-1,CSARVGSNQPQHF,TGCAGTGCTAGAGTAGGTAGCAATCAGCCCCAGCATTTT
TRBJ1-2,few,.,TRBV29-1,CSVAFGQSNYGYTF,TGCAGCGTCGCTTTCGGACAGTCTAACTATGGCTACACCTTC
TRBJ2-2,few,TRBD2,TRBV20-1,CSARGGSGTGELFF,TGCAGTGCTAGGGGCGGGAGTGGCACCGGGGAGCTGTTTTTT
TRBJ1-1,.,TRBD1,TRBV29-1,CSVVPPGQLAFF,TGCAGCGTTGTACCCCCGGGACAGCTCGCTTTCTTT
TRBJ2-5,.,.,TRBV9,CASSAGPRLDETQYF,TGTGCCAGCAGCGCGGGACCCCGGTTAGACGAGACCCAGTACTTC
TRBJ2-3,few,TRBD1,TRBV5-1,CASSLGGRGRTDTQYF,TGCGCCAGCAGCTTGGGCGGCAGGGGGCGGACAGATACGCAGTATTTT
TRBJ2-7,many,.,TRBV6-5,CASYGANREQYF,TGTGCCAGCTATGGGGCAAACCGTGAGCAGTACTTC
TRBJ1-5,many,.,TRBV15,CATRQGNQPQHF,TGTGCCACCCGGCAGGGCAATCAGCCCCAGCATTTT
TRBJ2-7,many,TRBD1,TRBV12-3/TRBV12-4,CASSGIGRTGLIYEQYF,TGTGCCAGCAGCGGTATAGGGCGGACAGGGTTAATCTACGAGCAGTACTTC
TRBJ2-3,.,TRBD2,TRBV12-3/TRBV12-4,CASSLDGRADTQYF,TGTGCCAGCAGTCTCGACGGGAGGGCAGATACGCAGTATTTT
TRBJ2-1,.,.,TRBV20-1,CSARAGGSYEQFF,TGCAGTGCTAGGGCAGGAGGGTCCTATGAGCAGTTCTTC
TRBJ1-6,many,.,TRBV18,CASSPKEQGGSPLHF,TGTGCCAGCTCACCAAAGGAACAGGGTGGTTCACCCCTCCACTTT
TRBJ1-6,.,.,TRBV7-6,CASSSGGGINSPLHF,TGTGCCAGCAGCTCAGGAGGAGGGATTAATTCACCCCTCCACTTT
TRBJ2-2,few,.,TRBV3-1,CASSQDPRNTGELFF,TGTGCCAGCAGCCAAGATCCCAGGAACACCGGGGAGCTGTTTTTT
TRBJ2-3,few,.,TRBV7-8,CASSLLLRITVQYF,TGTGCCAGCAGTCTCCTTCTTAGGATAACGGTGCAGTATTTT
TRBJ1-1,.,TRBD1,TRBV11-3,CASSVGQGGTEAFF,TGTGCCAGCAGCGTTGGACAGGGAGGGACTGAAGCTTTCTTT
TRBJ1-2,few,.,TRBV21-1,CASSNGVRNYGYTF,TGTGCCAGCAGCAACGGGGTAAGAAACTATGGCTACACCTTC
TRBJ1-1,.,.,TRBV27,CASSPYREILTEAFF,TGTGCCAGCAGTCCCTACAGGGAGATTCTCACTGAAGCTTTCTTT
TRBJ2-1,.,TRBD1,TRBV29-1,CSAARTGVYNEQFF,TGCAGCGCCGCCCGGACAGGGGTCTACAATGAGCAGTTCTTC
TRBJ2-7,few,.,TRBV30,CAWSRTYEQYF,TGTGCCTGGAGTAGGACCTACGAGCAGTACTTC
TRBJ2-7,many,.,TRBV20-1,CSARDRRGALEQYF,TGCAGTGCTAGAGATAGACGAGGGGCCCTCGAGCAGTACTTC
TRBJ2-3,many,TRBD1,TRBV12-3/TRBV12-4,CASSFPSGGGTDTQYF,TGTGCCAGCAGTTTTCCCTCAGGGGGCGGGACAGATACGCAGTATTTT
TRBJ2-3,few,.,TRBV14,CASSQTGDTQYF,TGTGCCAGCAGCCAAACAGGAGATACGCAGTATTTT
TRBJ1-6,few,.,TRBV7-7,CASCWAGGSPLHF,TGTGCTAGCTGCTGGGCAGGAGGTTCACCCCTCCACTTT
TRBJ1-3,few,.,TRBV7-6,CASSLSPLGRGSGNTIYF,TGTGCCAGCAGCTTAAGTCCCCTAGGCAGGGGCTCTGGAAACACCATATATTTT
TRBJ2-7,many,TRBD2,TRBV11-2,CASSGTSGSFEQYF,TGTGCCAGCAGCGGAACTAGCGGGAGTTTCGAGCAGTACTTC
TRBJ2-7,many,.,TRBV5-1,CASSSDPEAYEQYF,TGCGCCAGCAGCTCGGACCCAGAGGCCTACGAGCAGTACTTC
TRBJ2-7,few,TRBD1,TRBV6-2/TRBV6-3,CASSLNSGGEQYF,TGTGCCAGCAGTCTAAATTCAGGGGGCGAGCAGTACTTC
TRBJ2-5,few,.,TRBV6-5,CASSWEETQYF,TGTGCCAGCAGTTGGGAAGAGACCCAGTACTTC
TRBJ1-5,many,.,TRBV7-2,CASSLRKGDQPQHF,TGTGCCAGCAGCTTAAGGAAGGGGGATCAGCCCCAGCATTTT
TRBJ1-4,few,.,TRBV7-9,CASSPSGGPTTKLFF,TGTGCCAGCAGCCCGAGTGGGGGACCCACAACGAAGCTGTTTTTT
TRBJ2-4,.,TRBD1,TRBV2,CASSEVAGGRKNIQYF,TGTGCCAGCAGTGAAGTGGCAGGGGGCCGGAAAAACATTCAGTACTTC
TRBJ2-1,many,TRBD1,TRBV24-1,CATGQGAGANEQFF,TGTGCCACCGGACAGGGGGCGGGAGCTAATGAGCAGTTCTTC
TRBJ2-5,once,.,TRBV27,CASNYPIQETQYF,TGTGCCAGCAATTATCCGATCCAAGAGACCCAGTACTTC
TRBJ1-2,.,.,TRBV6-5,CASIGRKGGYTF,TGTGCCAGCATAGGGCGAAAGGGGGGCTACACCTTC
TRBJ2-3,.,.,TRBV11-2,CASSLWGVDTQYF,TGTGCCAGCAGCCTCTGGGGGGTAGATACGCAGTATTTT
TRBJ2-7,many,.,TRBV13,CASSSREGAYEQYF,TGTGCCAGCAGCAGTCGTGAGGGGGCCTACGAGCAGTACTTC
TRBJ2-1,.,.,TRBV4-1,CASSQDLSNEQFF,TGCGCCAGCAGCCAAGATCTCAGTAATGAGCAGTTCTTC